This TCR beta chain was observed in a study of identical twins. Study observations and caveats: Beta clonotypes that were abundant in cord blood contained fewer insertions, a pattern absent from memory repertoires.

Comments on this clonotype: The antigen remains unidentified.

One entry per CDR3 protein results from TCRdb running MiXCR on the 5' RACE reads. This sample has 400,000 to 550,000 distinct CDR3 sequences, with about 20% found just once. Germline V gives CDR1 LNHDA, CDR2 SQIVND (reference sequence). Germline trimming cut 9 bases from V and 2 bases from J; bases unmatched to any gene: 9. This CDR3 comprises 15 residues. A further study also used this sample, focusing on T cells expressing NK-cell markers. Per that paper: Beta-chain profiling covered CD3+CD56+NKG2C+, CD3+CD56+NKG2C- and CD3+CD56-NKG2C+ sorted subsets. There were seven HCMV-seropositive donors and one seronegative donor among the eight sequenced. The contribution of dominant NKG2C+ clonotypes to CD8+ T cells in roughly 6 donors was 1.0-7.0%.

Sequencing was carried out using CD4+ T cells sorted from blood. This chain links TRBV19 with TRBJ2-5; 10 bases align to TRBD2. The sequence derives from a young woman in good health. The CDR3 nucleotides are TGTGCCAGCTCCCGGGGACTAGCGTTACAAGAGACCCAGTACTTC. Protein sequence: CASSRGLALQETQYF.